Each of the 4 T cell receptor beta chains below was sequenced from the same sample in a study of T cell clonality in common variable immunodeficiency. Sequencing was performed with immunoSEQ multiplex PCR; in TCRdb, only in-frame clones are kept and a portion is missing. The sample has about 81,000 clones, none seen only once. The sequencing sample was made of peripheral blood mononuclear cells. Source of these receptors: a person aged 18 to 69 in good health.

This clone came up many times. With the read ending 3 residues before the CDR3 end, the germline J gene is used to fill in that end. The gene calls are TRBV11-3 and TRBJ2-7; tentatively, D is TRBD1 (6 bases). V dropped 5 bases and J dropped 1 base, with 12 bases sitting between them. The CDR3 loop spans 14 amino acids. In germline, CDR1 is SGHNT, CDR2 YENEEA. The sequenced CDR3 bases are TGTGCCAGCAGCGTACAGGGACAATCCTACGAG. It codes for CASSVQGQSYE. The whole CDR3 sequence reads CASSVQGQSYEQYF.

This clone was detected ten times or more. CDR3 protein: CASSPFSGATGELFF. Partial CDR3 DNA: TGTGCCAGCTCACCATTTAGCGGGGCCACCGGGGAG. The J gene is TRBJ2-2, the V gene TRBV18, with 8 bases aligning to TRBD2. The sequence runs out 3 residues before the end of the CDR3; the remainder is reconstructed from the germline J gene. The V gene's germline CDR1 is KGHSH and CDR2 LQKENI. The CDR3 covers 15 residues. Losses at the gene ends were 2 bases for V and 4 bases for J; bases not matched to a gene: 3.

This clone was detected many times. Partial CDR3 DNA: TGTGCCAGCAGACTCGGGACTAGCGGAAACAATGAG. It specifies CASRLGTSGNNE. The complete CDR3 reads CASRLGTSGNNEQFF. V and J are TRBV7-3 and TRBJ2-1, with 11 bases matching TRBD2. The read ends 3 residues shy of where the CDR3 ends; the end is completed using the germline J gene. Per the germline V gene, CDR1 is SGHTA and CDR2 is FQGTGA. With V trimmed by 6 bases and J by 5 bases, 6 bases remained unmatched. There are 15 residues in the CDR3.

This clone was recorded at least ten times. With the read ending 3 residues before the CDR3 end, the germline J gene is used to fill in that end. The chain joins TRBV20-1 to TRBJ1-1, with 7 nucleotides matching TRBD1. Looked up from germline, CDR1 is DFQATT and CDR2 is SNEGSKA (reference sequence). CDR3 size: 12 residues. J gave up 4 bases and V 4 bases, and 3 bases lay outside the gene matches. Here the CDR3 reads CSATPGGTEAFF. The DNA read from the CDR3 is TGCAGTGCTACACCAGGGGGCACTGAA.